The sequence of this TCR beta chain was determined in a study of identifying expanded T cells in peripheral blood. Findings and limits, study-wide: Across healthy donors, higher total template counts meant significantly greater approximately 2-week count variance. Technical replicates showed about 1.1 changed clones; about two weeks roughly 18; four weeks 19.

Collection occurred without any documented infections or immune events in donors. Data came from immunoSEQ multiplex PCR; TCRdb stores just in-frame clones and leaves some out. The sample lists tens of thousands of clones; approximately 82% were seen once. The count of this clone is one. Its cognate antigen is unknown. J was trimmed by 4 bases and V by 5 bases; bases with no gene match: 10. Germline assignment: CDR1 SGHRS and CDR2 YFSETQ. The CDR3 sequence is 17 residues long. The receptor's source is a person aged 18 to 69 in good health. This chain uses TRBV5-1 with TRBJ2-5; 14 positions agree with TRBD2. Sequenced input: blood. The CDR3 sequence is CASRSWGLAGVSETQYF. In DNA form, the CDR3 reads TGCGCCAGCAGATCGTGGGGACTAGCGGGAGTCTCAGAGACCCAGTACTTC. The whole variable domain, filled in from reference TRBV5-1 and TRBJ2-5, reads KAGVTQTPRYLIKTRGQQVTLSCSPISGHRSVSWYQQTPGQGLQFLFEYFSETQRNKGNFPGRFSGRQFSNSRSEMNVSTLELGDSALYLCASRSWGLAGVSETQYFGPGTRLLVL.